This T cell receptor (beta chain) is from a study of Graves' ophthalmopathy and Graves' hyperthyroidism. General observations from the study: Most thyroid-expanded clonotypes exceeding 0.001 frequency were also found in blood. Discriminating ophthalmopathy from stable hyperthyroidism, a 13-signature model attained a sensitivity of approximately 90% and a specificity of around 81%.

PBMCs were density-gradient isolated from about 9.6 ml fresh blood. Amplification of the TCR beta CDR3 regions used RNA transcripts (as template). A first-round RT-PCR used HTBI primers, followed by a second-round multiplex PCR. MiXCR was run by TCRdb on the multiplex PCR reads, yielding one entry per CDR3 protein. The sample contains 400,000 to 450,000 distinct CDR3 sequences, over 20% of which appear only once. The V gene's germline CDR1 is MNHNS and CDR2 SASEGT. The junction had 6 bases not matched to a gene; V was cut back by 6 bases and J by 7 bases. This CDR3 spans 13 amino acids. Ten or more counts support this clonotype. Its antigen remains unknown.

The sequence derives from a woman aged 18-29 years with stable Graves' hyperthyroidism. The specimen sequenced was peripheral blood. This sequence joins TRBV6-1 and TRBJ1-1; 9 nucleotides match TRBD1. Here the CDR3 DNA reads TGTGCCAGCAGGTCGGACAGGGGAAATGAAGCTTTCTTT. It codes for CASRSDRGNEAFF.